This T cell receptor beta chain was recovered during a study of OX40 agonist ivuxolimab in advanced cancers. The study's findings and limits: At doses 0.1 to 3.0 mg/kg, CD4+ and CD8+ clones expanded.

About this clone: Its cognate antigen is unknown.

CDR1 and CDR2 from the germline V gene are LNHDA and SQIVND (reference sequence). V trimming: 3 bases; J trimming: 4 bases; junction bases outside the gene matches: 17. The CDR3 extends over 18 amino acids. Measured with immunoSEQ multiplex PCR; TCRdb has only the in-frame clones, and not every one. The data hold fewer than 95,000 clones, with around nine tenths observed a single time. The sample in question was CD4+ or CD8+ T cells sorted from blood, obtained in a trial of the OX40 agonist ivuxolimab. This TCR was sampled from an adult with an advanced solid tumor such as melanoma, head and neck, liver or kidney cancer. The V gene is TRBV19, the J gene TRBJ2-7, with TRBD2 matching over 8 bases. The CDR3 DNA is TGTGCCAGTAGTATTGGGCTTTGGAGCGGGAGAGGGGCTTACGAGCAGTACTTC. This sequence encodes CASSIGLWSGRGAYEQYF.